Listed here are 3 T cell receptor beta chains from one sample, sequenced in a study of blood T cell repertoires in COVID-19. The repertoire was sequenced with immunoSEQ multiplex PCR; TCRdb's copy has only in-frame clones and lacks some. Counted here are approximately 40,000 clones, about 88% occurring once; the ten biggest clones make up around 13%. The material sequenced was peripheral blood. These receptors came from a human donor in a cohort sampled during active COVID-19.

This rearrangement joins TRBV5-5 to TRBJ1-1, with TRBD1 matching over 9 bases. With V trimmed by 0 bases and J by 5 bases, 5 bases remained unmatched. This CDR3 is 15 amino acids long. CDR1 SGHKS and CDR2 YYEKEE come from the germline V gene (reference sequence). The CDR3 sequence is CASSLEGTGRTEAFF. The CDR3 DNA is TGTGCCAGCAGCTTGGAGGGGACAGGGAGGACTGAAGCTTTCTTT. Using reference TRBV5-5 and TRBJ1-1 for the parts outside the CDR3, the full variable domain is DAGVTQSPTHLIKTRGQQVTLRCSPISGHKSVSWYQQVLGQGPQFIFQYYEKEERGRGNFPDRFSARQFPNYSSELNVNALLLGDSALYLCASSLEGTGRTEAFFGQGTRLTVV.

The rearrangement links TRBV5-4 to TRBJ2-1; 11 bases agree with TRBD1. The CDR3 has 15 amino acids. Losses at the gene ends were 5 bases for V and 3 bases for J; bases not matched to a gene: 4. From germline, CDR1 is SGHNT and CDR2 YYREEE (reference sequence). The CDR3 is CASRSGTGGYNEQFF. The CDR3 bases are TGTGCCAGCAGATCCGGGACAGGGGGCTACAATGAGCAGTTCTTC.

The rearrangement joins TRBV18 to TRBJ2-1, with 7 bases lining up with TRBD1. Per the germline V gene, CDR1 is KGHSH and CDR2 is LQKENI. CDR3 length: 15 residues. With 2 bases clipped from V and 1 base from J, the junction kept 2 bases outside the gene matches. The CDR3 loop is CASSPVTGSYNEQFF. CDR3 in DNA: TGTGCCAGCTCACCAGTGACAGGGTCCTACAATGAGCAGTTCTTC.